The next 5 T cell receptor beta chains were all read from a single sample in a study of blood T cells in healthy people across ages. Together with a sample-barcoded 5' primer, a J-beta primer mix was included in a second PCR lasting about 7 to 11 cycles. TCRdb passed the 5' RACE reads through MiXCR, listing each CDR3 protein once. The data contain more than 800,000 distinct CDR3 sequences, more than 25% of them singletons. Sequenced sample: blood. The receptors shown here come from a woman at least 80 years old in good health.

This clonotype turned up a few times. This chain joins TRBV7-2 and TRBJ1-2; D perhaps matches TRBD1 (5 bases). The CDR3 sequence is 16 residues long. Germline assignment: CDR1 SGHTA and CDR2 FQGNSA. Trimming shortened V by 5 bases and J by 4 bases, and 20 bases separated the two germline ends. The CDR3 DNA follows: TGTGCCAGCAGCCTCTCCCAGGGACTGAGGGTCTATGGCTACACCTTC. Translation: CASSLSQGLRVYGYTF. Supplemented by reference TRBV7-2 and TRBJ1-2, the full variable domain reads GAGVSQSPSNKVTEKGKDVELRCDPISGHTALYWYRQSLGQGLEFLIYFQGNSAPDKSGLPSDRFSAERTGGSVSTLTIQRTQQEDSAVYLCASSLSQGLRVYGYTFGSGTRLTVV.

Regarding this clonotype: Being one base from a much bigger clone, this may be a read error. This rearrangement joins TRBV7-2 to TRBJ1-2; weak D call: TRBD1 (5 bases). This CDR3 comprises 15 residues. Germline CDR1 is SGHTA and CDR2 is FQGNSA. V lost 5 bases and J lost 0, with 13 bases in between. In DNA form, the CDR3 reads TGTGCCAGCAGCCGGGACTTTGGGGCTAACTATGGCTACACCTTC. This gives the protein CASSRDFGANYGYTF. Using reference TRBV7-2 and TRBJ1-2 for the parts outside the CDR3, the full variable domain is GAGVSQSPSNKVTEKGKDVELRCDPISGHTALYWYRQSLGQGLEFLIYFQGNSAPDKSGLPSDRFSAERTGGSVSTLTIQRTQQEDSAVYLCASSRDFGANYGYTFGSGTRLTVV.

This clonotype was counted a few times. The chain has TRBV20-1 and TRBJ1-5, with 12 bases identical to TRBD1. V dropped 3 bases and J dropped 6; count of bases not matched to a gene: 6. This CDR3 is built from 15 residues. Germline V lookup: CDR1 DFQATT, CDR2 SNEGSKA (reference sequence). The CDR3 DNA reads TGCAGTGCTAGTACCGGGACAGGGGGCGGTCAGCCCCAGCATTTT. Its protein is CSASTGTGGGQPQHF.

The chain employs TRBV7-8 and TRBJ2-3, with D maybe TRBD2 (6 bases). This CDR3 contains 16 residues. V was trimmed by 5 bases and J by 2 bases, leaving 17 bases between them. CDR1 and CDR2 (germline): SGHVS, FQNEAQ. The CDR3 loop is CASSARTSRNTDTQYF. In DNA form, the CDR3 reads TGTGCCAGCAGCGCCCGAACTAGCCGTAACACAGATACGCAGTATTTT.

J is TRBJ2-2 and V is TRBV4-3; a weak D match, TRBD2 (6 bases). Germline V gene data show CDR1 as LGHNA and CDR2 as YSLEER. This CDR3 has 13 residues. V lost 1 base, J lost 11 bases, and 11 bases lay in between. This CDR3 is CASSQVGGLELFF. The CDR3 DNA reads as TGCGCCAGCAGCCAAGTGGGGGGACTCGAGCTGTTTTTT.